The clone carrying this TCR beta chain was counted at least ten times. Its target is unknown. Each CDR3 protein is one row after TCRdb ran MiXCR on the RACE reads. Of about 120,000 distinct CDR3 sequences in the sample, approximately 13% were seen once. The V and J ends lost 7 bases and 5 bases, in that order; junction bases with no gene match: 2. Germline V lookup: CDR1 MDHEN, CDR2 SYDVKM. The CDR3 is 12 residues long. The time point: pre-sensitization, week 0. Sample treatment: therapeutic diphenylcyclopropenone sensitization with weekly scalp DPC. The data were obtained in a study of human T cells and chemical hapten exposure. The study, taken as a whole, reports: TCRs whose frequency exceeded 1 in 1000 remained the same following DPC sensitization.

The chain links TRBV28 to TRBJ1-5, with 7 bases matching TRBD1. Sequencing used whole blood, obtained in connection with sensitization to the hapten diphenylcyclopropenone (DPC). The sequence derives from a woman aged 18 to 35 with alopecia areata. Some clones in this sample may be carry-over from other donors' samples. In nucleotides, the CDR3 is TGTGCCAGCATAACAGGGGATCAGCCCCAGCATTTT. Translated: CASITGDQPQHF.